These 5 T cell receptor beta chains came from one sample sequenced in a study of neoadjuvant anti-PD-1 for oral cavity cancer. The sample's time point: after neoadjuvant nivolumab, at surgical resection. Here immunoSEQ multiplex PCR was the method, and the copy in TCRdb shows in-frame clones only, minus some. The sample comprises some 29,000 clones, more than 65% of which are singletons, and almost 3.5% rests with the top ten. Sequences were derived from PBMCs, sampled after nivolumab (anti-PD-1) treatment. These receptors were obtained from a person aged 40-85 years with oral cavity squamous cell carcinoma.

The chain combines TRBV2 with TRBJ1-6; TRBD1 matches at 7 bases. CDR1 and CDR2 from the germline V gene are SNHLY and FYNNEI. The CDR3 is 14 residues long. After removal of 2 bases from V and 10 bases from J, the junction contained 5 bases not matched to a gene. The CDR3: CASSERGRRSPLHF. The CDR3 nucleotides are TGTGCCAGCAGTGAAAGGGGGCGCAGATCACCCCTCCACTTT.

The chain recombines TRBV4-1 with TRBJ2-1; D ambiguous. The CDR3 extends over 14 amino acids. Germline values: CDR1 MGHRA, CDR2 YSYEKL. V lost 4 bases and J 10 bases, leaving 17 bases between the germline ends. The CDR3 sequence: CASSPEERALEQFF. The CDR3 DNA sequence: TGCGCCAGCAGCCCTGAGGAGAGAGCGCTCGAGCAGTTCTTC.

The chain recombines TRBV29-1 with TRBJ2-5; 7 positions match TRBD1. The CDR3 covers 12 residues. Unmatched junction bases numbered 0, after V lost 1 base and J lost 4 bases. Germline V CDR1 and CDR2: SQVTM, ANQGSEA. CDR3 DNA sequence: TGCAGCGTTGAAGGACAGGGAGAGACCCAGTACTTC. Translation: CSVEGQGETQYF.

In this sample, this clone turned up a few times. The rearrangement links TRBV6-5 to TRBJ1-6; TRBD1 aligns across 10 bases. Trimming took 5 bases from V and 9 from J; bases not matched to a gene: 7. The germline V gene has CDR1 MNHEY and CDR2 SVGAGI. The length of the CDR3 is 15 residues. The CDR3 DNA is TGTGCCAGCAGTAAGCCGGGACAGGGGTTTTCACCCCTCCACTTT. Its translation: CASSKPGQGFSPLHF.

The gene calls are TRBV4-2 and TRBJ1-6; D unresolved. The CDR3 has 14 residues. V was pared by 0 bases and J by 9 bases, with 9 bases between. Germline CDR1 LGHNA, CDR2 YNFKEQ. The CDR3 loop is CASSQDGTVSPLHF. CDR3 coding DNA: TGTGCCAGCAGCCAAGACGGAACTGTTTCACCCCTCCACTTT.